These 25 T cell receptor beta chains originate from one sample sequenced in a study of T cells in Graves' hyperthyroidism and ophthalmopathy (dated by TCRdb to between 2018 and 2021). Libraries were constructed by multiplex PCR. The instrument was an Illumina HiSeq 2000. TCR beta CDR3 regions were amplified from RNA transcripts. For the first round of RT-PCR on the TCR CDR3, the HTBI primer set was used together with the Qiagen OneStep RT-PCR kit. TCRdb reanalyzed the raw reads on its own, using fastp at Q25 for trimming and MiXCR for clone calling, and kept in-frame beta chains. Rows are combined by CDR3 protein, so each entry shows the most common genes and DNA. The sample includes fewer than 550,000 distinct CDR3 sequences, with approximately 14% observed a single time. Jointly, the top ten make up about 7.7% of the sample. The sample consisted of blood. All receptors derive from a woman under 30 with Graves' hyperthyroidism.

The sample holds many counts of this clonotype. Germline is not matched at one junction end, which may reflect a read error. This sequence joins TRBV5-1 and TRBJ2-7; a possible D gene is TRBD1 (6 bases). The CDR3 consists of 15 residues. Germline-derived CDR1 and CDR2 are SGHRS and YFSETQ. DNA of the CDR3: TGCGCCGGCAGCGACTCCCTGGGGGCATCCTACGAGCAGTACTTC. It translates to CAGSDSLGASYEQYF.

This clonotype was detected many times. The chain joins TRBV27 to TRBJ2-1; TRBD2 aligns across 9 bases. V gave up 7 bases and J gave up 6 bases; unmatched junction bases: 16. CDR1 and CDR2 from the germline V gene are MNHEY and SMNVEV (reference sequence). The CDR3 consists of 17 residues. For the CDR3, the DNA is TGTGCCAGCAAAACTACTTACATGGGACTAGCTACCAATGAGCAGTTCTTC. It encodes CASKTTYMGLATNEQFF.

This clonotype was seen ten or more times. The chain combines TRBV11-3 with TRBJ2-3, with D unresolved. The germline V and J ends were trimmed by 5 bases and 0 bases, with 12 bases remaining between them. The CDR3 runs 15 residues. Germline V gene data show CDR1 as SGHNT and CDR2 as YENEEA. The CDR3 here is CASSHEITSTDTQYF. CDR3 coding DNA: TGTGCCAGCAGCCATGAGATTACTAGCACAGATACGCAGTATTTT.

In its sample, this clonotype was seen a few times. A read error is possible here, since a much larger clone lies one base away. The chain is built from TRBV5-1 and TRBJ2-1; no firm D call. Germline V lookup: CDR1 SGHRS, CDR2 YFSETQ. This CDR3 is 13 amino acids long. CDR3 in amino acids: CAGSFVSYNEQFF. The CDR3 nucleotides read TGCGCCGGCAGCTTTGTCTCCTACAATGAGCAGTTCTTC. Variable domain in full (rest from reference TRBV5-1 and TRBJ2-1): KAGVTQTPRYLIKTRGQQVTLSCSPISGHRSVSWYQQTPGQGLQFLFEYFSETQRNKGNFPGRFSGRQFSNSRSEMNVSTLELGDSALYLCAGSFVSYNEQFFGPGTRLTVL.

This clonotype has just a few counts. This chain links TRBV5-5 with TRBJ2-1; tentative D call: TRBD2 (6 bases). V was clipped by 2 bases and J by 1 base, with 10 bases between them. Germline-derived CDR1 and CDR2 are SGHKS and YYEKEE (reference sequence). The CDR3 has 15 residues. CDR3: CASSFSSESYNEQFF. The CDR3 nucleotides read TGTGCCAGCAGCTTCTCTAGCGAGTCCTACAATGAGCAGTTCTTC. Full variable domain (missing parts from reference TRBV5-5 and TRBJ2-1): DAGVTQSPTHLIKTRGQQVTLRCSPISGHKSVSWYQQVLGQGPQFIFQYYEKEERGRGNFPDRFSARQFPNYSSELNVNALLLGDSALYLCASSFSSESYNEQFFGPGTRLTVL.

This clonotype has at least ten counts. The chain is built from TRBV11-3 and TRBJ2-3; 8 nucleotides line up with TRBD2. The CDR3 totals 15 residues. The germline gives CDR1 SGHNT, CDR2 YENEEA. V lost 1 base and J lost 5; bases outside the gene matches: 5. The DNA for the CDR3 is TGTGCCAGCAGCTTAGGGGGACTAGTGGGAGATACGCAGTATTTT. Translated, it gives CASSLGGLVGDTQYF.

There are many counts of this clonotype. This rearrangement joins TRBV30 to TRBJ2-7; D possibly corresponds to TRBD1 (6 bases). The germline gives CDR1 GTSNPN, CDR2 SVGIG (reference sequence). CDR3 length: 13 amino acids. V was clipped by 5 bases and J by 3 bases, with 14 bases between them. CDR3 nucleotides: TGTGCCTGGCCGTCTGGGGGCCTCTACGAGCAGTACTTC. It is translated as CAWPSGGLYEQYF.

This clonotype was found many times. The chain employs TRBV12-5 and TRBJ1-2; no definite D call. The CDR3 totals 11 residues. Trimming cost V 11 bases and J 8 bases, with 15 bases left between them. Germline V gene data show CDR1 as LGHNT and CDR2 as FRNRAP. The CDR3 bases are TGTGCTTCGGGTGACCTTAAGGGCTACACCTTC. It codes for CASGDLKGYTF.

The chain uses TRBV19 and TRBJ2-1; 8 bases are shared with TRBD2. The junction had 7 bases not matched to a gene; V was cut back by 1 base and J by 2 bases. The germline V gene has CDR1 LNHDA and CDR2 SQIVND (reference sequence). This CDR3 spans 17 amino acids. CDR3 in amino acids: CASSIGIAGPTYNEQFF. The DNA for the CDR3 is TGTGCCAGTAGTATAGGCATAGCGGGACCCACCTACAATGAGCAGTTCTTC. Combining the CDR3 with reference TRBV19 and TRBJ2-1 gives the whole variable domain DGGITQSPKYLFRKEGQNVTLSCEQNLNHDAMYWYRQDPGQGLRLIYYSQIVNDFQKGDIAEGYSVSREKKESFPLTVTSAQKNPTAFYLCASSIGIAGPTYNEQFFGPGTRLTVL.

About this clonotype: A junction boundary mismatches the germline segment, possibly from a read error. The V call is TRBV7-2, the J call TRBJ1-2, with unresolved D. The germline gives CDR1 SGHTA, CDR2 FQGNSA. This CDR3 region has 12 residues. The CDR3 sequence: CASSLGSYGHTF. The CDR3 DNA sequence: TGTGCCAGCAGCTTGGGGAGTTATGGCCACACCTTC.

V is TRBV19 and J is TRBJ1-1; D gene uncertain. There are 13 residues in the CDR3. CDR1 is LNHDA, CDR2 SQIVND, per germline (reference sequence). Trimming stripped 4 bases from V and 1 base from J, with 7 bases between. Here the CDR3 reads CASSTDTNTEAFF. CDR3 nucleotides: TGTGCCAGTAGTACCGACACGAACACTGAAGCTTTCTTT.

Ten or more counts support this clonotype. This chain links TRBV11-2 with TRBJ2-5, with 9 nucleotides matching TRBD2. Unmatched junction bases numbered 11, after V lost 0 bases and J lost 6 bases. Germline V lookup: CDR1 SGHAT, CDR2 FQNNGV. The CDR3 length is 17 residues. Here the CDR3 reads CASSLEWASGNKKTQYF. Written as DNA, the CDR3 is TGTGCCAGCAGCTTAGAATGGGCTAGCGGGAACAAGAAGACCCAGTACTTC.

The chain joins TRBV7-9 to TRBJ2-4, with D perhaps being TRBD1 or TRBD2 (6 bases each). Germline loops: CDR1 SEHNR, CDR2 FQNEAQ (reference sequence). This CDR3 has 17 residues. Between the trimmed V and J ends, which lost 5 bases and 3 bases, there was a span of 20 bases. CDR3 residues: CASSPRGSSGSKNIQYF. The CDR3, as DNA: TGTGCCAGCAGCCCCAGGGGAAGCTCCGGGAGCAAAAACATTCAGTACTTC.

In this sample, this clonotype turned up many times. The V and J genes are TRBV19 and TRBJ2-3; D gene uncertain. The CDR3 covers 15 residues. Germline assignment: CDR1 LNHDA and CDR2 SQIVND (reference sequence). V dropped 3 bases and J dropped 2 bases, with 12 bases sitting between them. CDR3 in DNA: TGTGCCAGTAGTATTTACACCCTCCCCACAGATACGCAGTATTTT. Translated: CASSIYTLPTDTQYF.

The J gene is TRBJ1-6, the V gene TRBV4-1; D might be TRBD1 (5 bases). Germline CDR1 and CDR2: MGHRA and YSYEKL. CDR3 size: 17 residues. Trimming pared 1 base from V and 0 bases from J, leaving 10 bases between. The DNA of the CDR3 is TGCGCCAGCAGCCAAGCCCAGGGACGCTCCTATAATTCACCCCTCCACTTT. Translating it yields CASSQAQGRSYNSPLHF.

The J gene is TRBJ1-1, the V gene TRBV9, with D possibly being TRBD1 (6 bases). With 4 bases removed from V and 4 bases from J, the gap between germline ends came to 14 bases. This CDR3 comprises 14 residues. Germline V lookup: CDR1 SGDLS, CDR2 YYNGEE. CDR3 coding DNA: TGTGCCAGCAGCCCAGACGGGGGCCGCACTGAAGCTTTCTTT. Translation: CASSPDGGRTEAFF.

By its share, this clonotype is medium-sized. The CDR3 spells CASMTSFSYNEQFF. CDR3 in DNA: TGTGCCAGCATGACTAGCTTCTCCTACAATGAGCAGTTCTTC. This rearrangement joins TRBV2 to TRBJ2-1; 7 bases match TRBD2. CDR1 SNHLY and CDR2 FYNNEI come from the germline V gene. The CDR3 is 14 amino acids. V shed 7 bases and J 0 bases; nucleotides not matched to a gene: 3. The variable domain in full, completed from reference TRBV2 and TRBJ2-1, reads EPEVTQTPSHQVTQMGQEVILRCVPISNHLYFYWYRQILGQKVEFLVSFYNNEISEKSEIFDDQFSVERPDGSNFTLKIRSTKLEDSAMYFCASMTSFSYNEQFFGPGTRLTVL.

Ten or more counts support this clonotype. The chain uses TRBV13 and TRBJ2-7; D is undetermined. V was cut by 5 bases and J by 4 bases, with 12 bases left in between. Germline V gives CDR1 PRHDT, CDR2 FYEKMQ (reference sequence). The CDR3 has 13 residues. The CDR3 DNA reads TGTGCCAGCAGCCCTTCCGCCGGTTACGAGCAGTACTTC. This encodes CASSPSAGYEQYF.

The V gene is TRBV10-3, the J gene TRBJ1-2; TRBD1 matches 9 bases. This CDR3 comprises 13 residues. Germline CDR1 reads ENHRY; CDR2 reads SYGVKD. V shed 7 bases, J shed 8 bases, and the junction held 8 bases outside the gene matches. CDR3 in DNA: TGTGCCATCACTCCGGACAGGGGATGGGGCTACACCTTC. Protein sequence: CAITPDRGWGYTF.

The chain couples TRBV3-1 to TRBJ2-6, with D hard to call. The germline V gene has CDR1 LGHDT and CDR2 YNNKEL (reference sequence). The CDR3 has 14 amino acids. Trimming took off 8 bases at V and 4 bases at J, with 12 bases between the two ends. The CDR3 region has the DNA TGTGCCAGCTACCGATCAGGCGGGGCCAACGTCCTGACTTTC. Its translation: CASYRSGGANVLTF.

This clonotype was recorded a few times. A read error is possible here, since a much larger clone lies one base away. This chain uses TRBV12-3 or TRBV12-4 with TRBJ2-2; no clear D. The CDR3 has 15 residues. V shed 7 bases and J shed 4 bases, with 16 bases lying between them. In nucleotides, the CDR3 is TGTGCCAGCAACCCAGAAGGAGTCACCACCGGGGAGCTGTTTTTT. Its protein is CASNPEGVTTGELFF.

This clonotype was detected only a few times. CDR3 sequence (DNA): TGTGCCAGCAGCGTCTTCAGGAACACCGGGGAGCTGTTTTTT. Protein product: CASSVFRNTGELFF. The chain employs TRBV9 and TRBJ2-2, with D hard to call. Germline CDR1 reads SGDLS; CDR2 reads YYNGEE. Trimming stripped 2 bases from V and 1 base from J, with 6 bases between. The CDR3 is 14 amino acids. The full variable domain, with the rest looked up from reference TRBV9 and TRBJ2-2, is DSGVTQTPKHLITATGQRVTLRCSPRSGDLSVYWYQQSLDQGLQFLIQYYNGEERAKGNILERFSAQQFPDLHSELNLSSLELGDSALYFCASSVFRNTGELFFGEGSRLTVL.

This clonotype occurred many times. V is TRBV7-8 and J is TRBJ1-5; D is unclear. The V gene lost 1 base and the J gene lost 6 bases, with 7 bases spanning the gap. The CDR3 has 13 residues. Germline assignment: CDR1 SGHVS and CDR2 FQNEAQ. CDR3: CASSLVWGQPQHF. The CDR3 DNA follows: TGTGCCAGCAGCTTAGTATGGGGTCAGCCCCAGCATTTT.

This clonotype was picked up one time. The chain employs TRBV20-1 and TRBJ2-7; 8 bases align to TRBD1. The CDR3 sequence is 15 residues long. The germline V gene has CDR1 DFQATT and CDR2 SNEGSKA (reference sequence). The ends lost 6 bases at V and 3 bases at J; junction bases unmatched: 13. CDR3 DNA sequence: TGCAGTGCCCCGGAGAACGGACAGGGCGTCTACGAGCAGTACTTC. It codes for CSAPENGQGVYEQYF.

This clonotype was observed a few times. Here the CDR3 reads CASSGRASGTYEQYF. DNA of the CDR3: TGTGCCAGCAGCGGACGTGCTAGCGGAACCTACGAGCAGTACTTC. V is TRBV25-1 and J is TRBJ2-7, with 7 bases that match TRBD2. With 6 bases clipped from V and 2 bases from J, the junction kept 10 bases outside the gene matches. CDR3 length: 15 amino acids. Per germline, CDR1 MGHDK and CDR2 SYGVNS.